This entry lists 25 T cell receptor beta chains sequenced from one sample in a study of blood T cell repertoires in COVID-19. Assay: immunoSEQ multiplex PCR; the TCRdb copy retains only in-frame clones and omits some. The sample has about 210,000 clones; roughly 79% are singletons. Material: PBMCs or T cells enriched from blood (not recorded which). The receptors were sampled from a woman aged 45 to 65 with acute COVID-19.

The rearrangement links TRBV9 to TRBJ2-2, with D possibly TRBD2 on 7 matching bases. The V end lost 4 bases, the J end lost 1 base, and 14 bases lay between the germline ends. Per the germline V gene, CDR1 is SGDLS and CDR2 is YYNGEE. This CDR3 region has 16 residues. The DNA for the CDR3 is TGTGCCAGCAGCCCTCGGAGGGGGGGGAACACCGGGGAGCTGTTTTTT. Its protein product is CASSPRRGGNTGELFF.

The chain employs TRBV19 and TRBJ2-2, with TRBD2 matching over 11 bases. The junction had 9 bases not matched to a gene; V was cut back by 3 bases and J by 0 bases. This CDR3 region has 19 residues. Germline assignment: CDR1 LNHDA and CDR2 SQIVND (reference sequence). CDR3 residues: CASSIRLAGKPTNTGELFF. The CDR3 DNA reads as TGTGCCAGTAGTATCCGACTAGCGGGGAAACCTACGAACACCGGGGAGCTGTTTTTT.

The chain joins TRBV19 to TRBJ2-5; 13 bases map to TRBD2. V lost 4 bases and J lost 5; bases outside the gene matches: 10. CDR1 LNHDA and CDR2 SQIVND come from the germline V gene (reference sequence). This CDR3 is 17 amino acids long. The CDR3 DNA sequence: TGTGCCAGTAGTACCACCGGGACTAGCGGGACTAGGGAGACCCAGTACTTC. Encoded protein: CASSTTGTSGTRETQYF. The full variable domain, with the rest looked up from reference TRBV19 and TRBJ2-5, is DGGITQSPKYLFRKEGQNVTLSCEQNLNHDAMYWYRQDPGQGLRLIYYSQIVNDFQKGDIAEGYSVSREKKESFPLTVTSAQKNPTAFYLCASSTTGTSGTRETQYFGPGTRLLVL.

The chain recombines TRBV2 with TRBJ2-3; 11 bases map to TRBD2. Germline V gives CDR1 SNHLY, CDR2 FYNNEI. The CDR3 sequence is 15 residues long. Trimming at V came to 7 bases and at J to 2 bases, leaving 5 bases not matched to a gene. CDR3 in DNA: TGTGCCAGCACCTTGGGACTAGCGGACACAGATACGCAGTATTTT. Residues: CASTLGLADTDTQYF.

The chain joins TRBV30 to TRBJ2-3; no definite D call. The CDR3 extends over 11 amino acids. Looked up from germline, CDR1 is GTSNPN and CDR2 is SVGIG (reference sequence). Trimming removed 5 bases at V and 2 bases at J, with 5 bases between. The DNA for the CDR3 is TGTGCCTGGGGCTTCACAGATACGCAGTATTTT. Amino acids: CAWGFTDTQYF.

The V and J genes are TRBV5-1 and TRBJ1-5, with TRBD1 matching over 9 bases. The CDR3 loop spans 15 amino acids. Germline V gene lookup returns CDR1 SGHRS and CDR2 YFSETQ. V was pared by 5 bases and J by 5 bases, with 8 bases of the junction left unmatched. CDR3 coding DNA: TGCGCCAGCAGTCCTAGCACAGGGGGCGATCAGCCCCAGCATTTT. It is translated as CASSPSTGGDQPQHF. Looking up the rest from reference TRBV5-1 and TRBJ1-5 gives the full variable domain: KAGVTQTPRYLIKTRGQQVTLSCSPISGHRSVSWYQQTPGQGLQFLFEYFSETQRNKGNFPGRFSGRQFSNSRSEMNVSTLELGDSALYLCASSPSTGGDQPQHFGDGTRLSIL.

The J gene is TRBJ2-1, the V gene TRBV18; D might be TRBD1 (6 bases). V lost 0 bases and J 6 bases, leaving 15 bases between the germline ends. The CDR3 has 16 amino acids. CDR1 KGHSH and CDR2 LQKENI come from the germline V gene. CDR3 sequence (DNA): TGTGCCAGCTCACCACCTCGACAGGTATGGGGCAATGAGCAGTTCTTC. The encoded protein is CASSPPRQVWGNEQFF.

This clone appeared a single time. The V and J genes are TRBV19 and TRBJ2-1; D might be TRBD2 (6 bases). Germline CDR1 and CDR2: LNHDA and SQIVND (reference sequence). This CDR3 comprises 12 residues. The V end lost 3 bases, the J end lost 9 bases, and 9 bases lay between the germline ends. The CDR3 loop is CASSMWEAEQFF. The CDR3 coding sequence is TGTGCCAGTAGTATGTGGGAGGCTGAGCAGTTCTTC. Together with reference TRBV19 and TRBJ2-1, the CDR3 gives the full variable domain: DGGITQSPKYLFRKEGQNVTLSCEQNLNHDAMYWYRQDPGQGLRLIYYSQIVNDFQKGDIAEGYSVSREKKESFPLTVTSAQKNPTAFYLCASSMWEAEQFFGPGTRLTVL.

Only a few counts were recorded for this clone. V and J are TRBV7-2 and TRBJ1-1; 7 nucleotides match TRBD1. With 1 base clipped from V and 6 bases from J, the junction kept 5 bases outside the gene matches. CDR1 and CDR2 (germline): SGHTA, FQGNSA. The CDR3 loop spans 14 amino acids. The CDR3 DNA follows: TGTGCCAGCAGCTTAGGGCCTACAGGGGCTGAAGCTTTCTTT. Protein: CASSLGPTGAEAFF.

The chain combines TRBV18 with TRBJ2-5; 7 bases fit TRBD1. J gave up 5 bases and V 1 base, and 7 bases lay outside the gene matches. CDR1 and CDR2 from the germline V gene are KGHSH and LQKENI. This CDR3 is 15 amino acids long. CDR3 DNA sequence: TGTGCCAGCTCACCACTTACAGGGGCCGGCGAGACCCAGTACTTC. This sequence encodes CASSPLTGAGETQYF.

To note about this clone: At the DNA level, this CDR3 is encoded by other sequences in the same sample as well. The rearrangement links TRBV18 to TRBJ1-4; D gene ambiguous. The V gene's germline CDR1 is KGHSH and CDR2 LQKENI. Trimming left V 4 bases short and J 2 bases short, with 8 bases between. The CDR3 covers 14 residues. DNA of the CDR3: TGTGCCAGCTCACGTCAGGCCACTAATGAAAAACTGTTTTTT. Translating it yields CASSRQATNEKLFF.

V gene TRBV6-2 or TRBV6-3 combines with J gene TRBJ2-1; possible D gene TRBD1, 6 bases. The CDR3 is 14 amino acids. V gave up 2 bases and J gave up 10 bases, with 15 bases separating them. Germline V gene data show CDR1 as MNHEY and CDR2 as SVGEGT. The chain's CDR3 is CASSYANRAQEQFF. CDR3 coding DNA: TGTGCCAGCAGTTACGCCAACAGGGCTCAAGAGCAGTTCTTC.

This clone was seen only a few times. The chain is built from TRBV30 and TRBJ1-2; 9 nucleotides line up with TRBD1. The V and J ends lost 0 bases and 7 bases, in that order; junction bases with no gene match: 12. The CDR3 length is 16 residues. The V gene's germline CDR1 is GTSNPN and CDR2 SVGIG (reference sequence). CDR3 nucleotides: TGTGCCTGGAGTGTTGGATCGGGACAGGGTTATCGTGGCTACACCTTC. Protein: CAWSVGSGQGYRGYTF.

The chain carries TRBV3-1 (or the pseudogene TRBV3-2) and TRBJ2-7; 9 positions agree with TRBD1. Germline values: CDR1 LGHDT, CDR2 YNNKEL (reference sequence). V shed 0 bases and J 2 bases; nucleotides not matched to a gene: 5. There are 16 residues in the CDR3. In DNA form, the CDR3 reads TGTGCCAGCAGCCAAGAGAACGGGACAGGGCCCTACGAGCAGTACTTC. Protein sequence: CASSQENGTGPYEQYF.

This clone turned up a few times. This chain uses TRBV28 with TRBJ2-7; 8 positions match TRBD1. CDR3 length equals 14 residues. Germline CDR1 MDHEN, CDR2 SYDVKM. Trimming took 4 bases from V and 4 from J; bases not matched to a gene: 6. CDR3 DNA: TGTGCCAGCAGTTCCCCCGACAGGGGTTACGAGCAGTACTTC. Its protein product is CASSSPDRGYEQYF. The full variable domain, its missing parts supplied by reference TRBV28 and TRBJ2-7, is DVKVTQSSRYLVKRTGEKVFLECVQDMDHENMFWYRQDPGLGLRLIYFSYDVKMKEKGDIPEGYSVSREKKERFSLILESASTNQTSMYLCASSSPDRGYEQYFGPGTRLTVT.

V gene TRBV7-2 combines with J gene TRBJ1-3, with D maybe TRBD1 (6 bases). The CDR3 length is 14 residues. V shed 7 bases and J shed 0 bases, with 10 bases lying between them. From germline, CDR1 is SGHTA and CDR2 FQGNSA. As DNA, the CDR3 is TGTGCCAGCATGGGGGGGCCCTCTGGAAACACCATATATTTT. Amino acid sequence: CASMGGPSGNTIYF.

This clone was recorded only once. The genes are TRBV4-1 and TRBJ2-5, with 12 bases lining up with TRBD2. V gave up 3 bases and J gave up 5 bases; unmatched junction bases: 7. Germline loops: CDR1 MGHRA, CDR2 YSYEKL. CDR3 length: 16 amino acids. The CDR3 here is CASSHLGLAGYETQYF. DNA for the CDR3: TGCGCCAGCAGCCACCTTGGACTAGCGGGGTACGAGACCCAGTACTTC.

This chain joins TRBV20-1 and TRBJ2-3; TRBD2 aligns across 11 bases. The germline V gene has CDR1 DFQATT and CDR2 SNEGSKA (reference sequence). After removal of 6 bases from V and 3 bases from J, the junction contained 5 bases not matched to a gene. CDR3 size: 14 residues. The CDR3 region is CSASRTSGTDTQYF. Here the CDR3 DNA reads TGCAGTGCAAGTAGGACTAGCGGGACAGATACGCAGTATTTT.

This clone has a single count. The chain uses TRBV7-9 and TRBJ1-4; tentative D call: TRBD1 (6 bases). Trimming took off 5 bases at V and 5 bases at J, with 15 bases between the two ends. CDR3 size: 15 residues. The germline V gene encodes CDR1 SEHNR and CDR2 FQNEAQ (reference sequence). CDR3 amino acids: CASSQAGQLNEKLFF. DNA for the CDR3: TGTGCCAGCAGCCAAGCGGGACAACTAAATGAAAAACTGTTTTTT. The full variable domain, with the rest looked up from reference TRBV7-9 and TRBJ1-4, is DTGVSQNPRHKITKRGQNVTFRCDPISEHNRLYWYRQTLGQGPEFLTYFQNEAQLEKSRLLSDRFSAERPKGSFSTLEIQRTEQGDSAMYLCASSQAGQLNEKLFFGSGTQLSVL.

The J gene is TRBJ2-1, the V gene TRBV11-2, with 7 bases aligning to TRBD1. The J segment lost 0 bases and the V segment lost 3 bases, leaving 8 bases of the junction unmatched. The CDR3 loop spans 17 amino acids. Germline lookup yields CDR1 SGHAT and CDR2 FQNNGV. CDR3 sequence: CASSFPRQGRSYNEQFF. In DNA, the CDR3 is TGTGCCAGCAGCTTCCCGAGACAGGGCCGCTCCTACAATGAGCAGTTCTTC.

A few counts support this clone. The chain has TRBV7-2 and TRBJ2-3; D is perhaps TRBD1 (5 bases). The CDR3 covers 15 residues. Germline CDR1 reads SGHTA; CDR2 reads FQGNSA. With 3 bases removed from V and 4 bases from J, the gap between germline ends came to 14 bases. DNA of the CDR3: TGTGCCAGCAGCTTCTCCCCGCAACAGGCAGATACGCAGTATTTT. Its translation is CASSFSPQQADTQYF. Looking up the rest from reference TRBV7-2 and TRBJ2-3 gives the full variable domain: GAGVSQSPSNKVTEKGKDVELRCDPISGHTALYWYRQSLGQGLEFLIYFQGNSAPDKSGLPSDRFSAERTGGSVSTLTIQRTQQEDSAVYLCASSFSPQQADTQYFGPGTRLTVL.

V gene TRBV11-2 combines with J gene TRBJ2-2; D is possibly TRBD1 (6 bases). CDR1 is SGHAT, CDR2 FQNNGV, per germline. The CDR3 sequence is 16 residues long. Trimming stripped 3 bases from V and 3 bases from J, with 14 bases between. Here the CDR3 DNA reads TGTGCCAGCAGCTTGGTCCCAGGGGCAGACACCGGGGAGCTGTTTTTT. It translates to CASSLVPGADTGELFF.

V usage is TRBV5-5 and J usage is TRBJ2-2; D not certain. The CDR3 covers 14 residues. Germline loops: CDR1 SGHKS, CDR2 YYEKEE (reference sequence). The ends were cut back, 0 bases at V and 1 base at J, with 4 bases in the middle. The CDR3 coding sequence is TGTGCCAGCAGCTTGGGAGGGAACACCGGGGAGCTGTTTTTT. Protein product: CASSLGGNTGELFF.

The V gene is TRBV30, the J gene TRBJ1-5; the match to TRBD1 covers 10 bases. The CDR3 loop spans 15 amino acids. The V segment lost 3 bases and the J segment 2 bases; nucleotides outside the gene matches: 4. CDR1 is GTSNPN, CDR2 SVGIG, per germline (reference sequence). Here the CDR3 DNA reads TGTGCCTGGAGCGACAGGGGGCTTGGCAATCAGCCCCAGCATTTT. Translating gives CAWSDRGLGNQPQHF.

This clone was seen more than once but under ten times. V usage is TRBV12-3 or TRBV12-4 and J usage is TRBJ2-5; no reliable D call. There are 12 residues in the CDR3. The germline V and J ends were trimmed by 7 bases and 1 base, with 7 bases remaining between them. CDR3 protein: CASNLGQETQYF. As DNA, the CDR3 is TGTGCCAGCAATCTAGGCCAAGAGACCCAGTACTTC.